The clone carrying this T cell receptor (beta chain) turned up a few times. Its antigen is as yet unknown. Newly diagnosed hyperthyroidism donors, aged 18 to 65, duration under 2 months. The sample originates from a study of Graves' ophthalmopathy and Graves' hyperthyroidism. Study-level background: By definition, stable hyperthyroidism involved no ophthalmopathy within 18 months of follow-up. Study-level findings and limits: Also, most clonotypes expanded in the thyroid above 0.001 frequency appeared in blood. Sensitivity of approximately 66% and specificity of 72.22% were achieved by the model that predicted ophthalmopathy progression.

Beta-chain TCR CDR3 regions were amplified from RNA transcripts. An initial RT-PCR round employing HTBI primers preceded a second-round multiplex PCR. TCRdb re-derived calls from the multiplex PCR reads in MiXCR, one entry per CDR3 protein. In the table there are around 1,000,000 distinct CDR3 sequences, less than 45% of which are singletons. The CDR3 spans 15 residues. In germline, CDR1 is DFQATT, CDR2 SNEGSKA (reference sequence). V lost 6 bases, J lost 7 bases, and 15 bases stayed unmatched. The sequenced sample was peripheral blood or thyroid tissue (not recorded which). The chain couples TRBV20-1 to TRBJ1-2; 9 nucleotides agree with TRBD1. The source is an adult man with Graves' hyperthyroidism. The CDR3 DNA follows: TGCAGTGCCCTAAACATACCGGGACAGGGCTCTGGCTACACCTTC. It translates to CSALNIPGQGSGYTF.